This T cell receptor beta chain came from a study of blood T cell repertoires in COVID-19. Study background: The cDNA or gDNA used as material had been derived from T cells, B-cell-depleted T cells, or PBMCs.

V lost 8 bases to trimming and J lost 0 bases, with 7 bases between them. This CDR3 has 13 residues. The germline V gene has CDR1 LNHNV and CDR2 YYDKDF (reference sequence). TCRdb keeps only in-frame clones here, not all; method: immunoSEQ multiplex PCR. The repertoire holds hundreds of thousands of clones, with about 90% as singletons. Study members were between about 18 and 100 years old and lived in about two dozen US regions. Which cohort a participant joined came from the clinical history participants gave. The study counted Cohort 3 donors as recovered given two negative PCRs, clearance, or symptom resolution.

Sequenced input: PBMCs or T cells enriched from blood (not recorded which). The chain employs TRBV15 and TRBJ2-2; D is perhaps TRBD1 (5 bases). The sequence came from a woman aged 25 to 45 who had recovered from COVID-19. CDR3: CATGHPNTGELFF. CDR3 sequence (DNA): TGTGCCACCGGACATCCGAACACCGGGGAGCTGTTTTTT.